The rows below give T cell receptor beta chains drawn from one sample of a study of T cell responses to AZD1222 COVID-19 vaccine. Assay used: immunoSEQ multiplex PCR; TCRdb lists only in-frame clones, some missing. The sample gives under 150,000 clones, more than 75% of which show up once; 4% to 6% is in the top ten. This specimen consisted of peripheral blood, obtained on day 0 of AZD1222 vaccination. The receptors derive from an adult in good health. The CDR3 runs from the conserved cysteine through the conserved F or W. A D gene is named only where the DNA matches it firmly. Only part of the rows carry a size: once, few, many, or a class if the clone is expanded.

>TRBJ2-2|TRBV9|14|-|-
CASSVGGDTGELFF
TGTGCCAGCAGCGTAGGGGGGGACACCGGGGAGCTGTTTTTT
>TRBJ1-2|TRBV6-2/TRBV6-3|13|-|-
CASSAGRAYGYTF
TGTGCCAGCAGCGCCGGCAGGGCCTATGGCTACACCTTC
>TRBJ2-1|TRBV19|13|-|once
CASSLVAYNEQFF
TGTGCCAGTAGCCTGGTGGCCTACAATGAGCAGTTCTTC
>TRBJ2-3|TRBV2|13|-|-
CASSELGLDTQYF
TGTGCCAGCAGTGAATTGGGGTTGGATACGCAGTATTTT
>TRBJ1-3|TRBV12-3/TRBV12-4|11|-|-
CASSLGNTIYF
TGTGCCAGCAGTTTAGGAAACACCATATATTTT
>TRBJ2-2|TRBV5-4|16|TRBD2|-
CASSFLAGRNTGELFF
TGTGCCAGCAGCTTTCTAGCGGGTAGGAACACCGGGGAGCTGTTTTTT
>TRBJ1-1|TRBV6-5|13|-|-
CASSYDTRTEAFF
TGTGCCAGCAGTTACGACACGAGGACTGAAGCTTTCTTT
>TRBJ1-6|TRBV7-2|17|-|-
CASSLSPFGSYNSPLHF
TGTGCCAGCAGCTTAAGCCCATTCGGCTCCTATAATTCACCCCTCCACTTT
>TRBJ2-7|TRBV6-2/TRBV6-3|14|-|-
CASSRRDLFTEQYF
TGTGCCAGCAGTCGCCGGGACCTTTTCACCGAGCAGTACTTC
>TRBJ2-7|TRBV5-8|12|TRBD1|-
CASRDRAYEQYF
TGTGCCAGCCGGGACAGAGCCTACGAGCAGTACTTC
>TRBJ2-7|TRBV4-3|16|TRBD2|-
CASSQEFPAGGSEQYF
TGCGCCAGCAGCCAAGAATTCCCAGCGGGAGGTTCCGAGCAGTACTTC
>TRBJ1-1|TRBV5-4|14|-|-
CASSLPTGGTEAFF
TGTGCCAGCAGCTTACCCACGGGGGGCACTGAAGCTTTCTTT
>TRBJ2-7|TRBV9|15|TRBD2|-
CASSVGGGSRYEQYF
TGTGCCAGCAGCGTAGGGGGCGGGAGCAGGTACGAGCAGTACTTC
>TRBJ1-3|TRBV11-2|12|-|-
CASSLGGNTIYF
TGTGCCAGCAGCTTGGGAGGAAACACCATATATTTT
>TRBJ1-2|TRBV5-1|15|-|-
CASSLSSGAEYGYTF
TGCGCCAGCAGCTTGAGCTCGGGGGCAGAATATGGCTACACCTTC
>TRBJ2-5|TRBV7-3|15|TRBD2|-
CASSLGLAGEETQYF
TGTGCCAGCAGCTTGGGACTAGCGGGGGAAGAGACCCAGTACTTC
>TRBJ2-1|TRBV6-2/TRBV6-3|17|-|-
CASSYSLLGSSYNEQFF
TGTGCCAGCAGTTACTCCCTACTTGGAAGCTCCTACAATGAGCAGTTCTTC
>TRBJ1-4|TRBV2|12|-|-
CASNLLAEKLFF
TGTGCCAGCAATCTTCTAGCCGAAAAACTGTTTTTT
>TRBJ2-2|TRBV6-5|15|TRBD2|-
CASSPLAGFTGELFF
TGTGCCAGCAGTCCTTTAGCGGGATTCACCGGGGAGCTGTTTTTT
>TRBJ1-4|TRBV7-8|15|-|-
CASSPSTGRNEKLFF
TGTGCCAGCAGCCCCAGTACAGGGAGGAATGAAAAACTGTTTTTT
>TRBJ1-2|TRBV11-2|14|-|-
CASSLGVGGQGYTF
TGTGCCAGCAGCTTAGGTGTCGGGGGGCAGGGCTACACCTTC
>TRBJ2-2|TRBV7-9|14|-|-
CASSLMAVTGELFF
TGTGCCAGCAGCTTAATGGCCGTGACCGGGGAGCTGTTTTTT
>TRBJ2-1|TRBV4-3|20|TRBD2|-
CASSPTTGLAVPHSYNEQFF
TGCGCCAGCAGCCCAACCACCGGACTAGCGGTCCCTCACTCCTACAATGAGCAGTTCTTC
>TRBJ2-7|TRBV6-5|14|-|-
CASSSPGQSYEQYF
TGTGCCAGCAGTTCTCCAGGGCAATCCTACGAGCAGTACTTC
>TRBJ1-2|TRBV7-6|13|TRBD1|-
CASSLSQGSHLEF
TGTGCCAGCAGCCTTTCACAGGGGTCGCACCTCGAGTTC
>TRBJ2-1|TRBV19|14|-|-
CASSTPALKDEQFF
TGTGCCAGTAGTACCCCCGCTCTTAAGGATGAGCAGTTCTTC
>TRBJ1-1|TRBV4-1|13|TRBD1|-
CASSRNDRDRAFF
TGCGCCAGCAGCCGTAACGACAGGGATCGCGCTTTCTTT
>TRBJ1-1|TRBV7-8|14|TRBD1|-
CASSLGQEPSLAFF
TGTGCCAGCAGCCTGGGACAGGAGCCGTCTCTAGCTTTCTTT
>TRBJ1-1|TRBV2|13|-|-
CASKIGLNTEAFF
TGTGCCAGCAAAATAGGGTTGAACACTGAAGCTTTCTTT
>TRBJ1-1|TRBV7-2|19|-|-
CASSSSRTRAGGRDTEAFF
TGTGCCAGCAGCTCAAGCAGGACCCGGGCCGGGGGAAGGGACACTGAAGCTTTCTTT
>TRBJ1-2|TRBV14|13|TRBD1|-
CASSLNRGGGYTF
TGTGCCAGCAGCCTGAACAGGGGGGGAGGCTACACCTTC
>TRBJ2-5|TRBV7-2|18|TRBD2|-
CASSLVLGLAGAEETQYF
TGTGCCAGCAGCTTAGTGCTCGGACTAGCGGGAGCAGAAGAGACCCAGTACTTC
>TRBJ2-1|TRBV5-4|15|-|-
CASSPRGRPYNEQFF
TGTGCCAGCAGCCCCCGGGGGCGCCCCTACAATGAGCAGTTCTTC
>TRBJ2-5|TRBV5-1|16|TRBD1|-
CASSYSDRGPQETQYF
TGCGCCAGCAGCTACTCGGACAGGGGGCCCCAAGAGACCCAGTACTTC
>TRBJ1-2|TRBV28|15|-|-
CASSEGRAGTYGYTF
TGTGCCAGCAGTGAGGGGAGGGCAGGCACCTATGGCTACACCTTC
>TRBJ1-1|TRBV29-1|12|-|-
CSVTRMNTEAFF
TGCAGCGTTACCAGAATGAACACTGAAGCTTTCTTT
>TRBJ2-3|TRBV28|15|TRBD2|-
CASSLWRGARDTQYF
TGTGCCAGCAGTTTATGGCGGGGGGCCCGGGATACGCAGTATTTT
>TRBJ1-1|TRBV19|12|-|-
CASSINGVEAFF
TGTGCCAGTAGTATAAACGGGGTAGAAGCTTTCTTT
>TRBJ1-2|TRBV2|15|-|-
CASRGTMGPSYGYTF
TGTGCCAGCAGGGGGACAATGGGGCCTAGCTATGGCTACACCTTC
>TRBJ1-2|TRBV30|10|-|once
CAWSGTGYTF
TGTGCCTGGAGTGGTACTGGCTACACCTTC
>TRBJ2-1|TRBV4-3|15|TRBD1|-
CASSPEGQVYNEQFF
TGCGCCAGCAGCCCCGAGGGACAGGTCTACAATGAGCAGTTCTTC
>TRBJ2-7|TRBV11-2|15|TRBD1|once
CASSISTGRNYEQYF
TGTGCCAGCAGCATCTCGACAGGGCGAAACTACGAGCAGTACTTC